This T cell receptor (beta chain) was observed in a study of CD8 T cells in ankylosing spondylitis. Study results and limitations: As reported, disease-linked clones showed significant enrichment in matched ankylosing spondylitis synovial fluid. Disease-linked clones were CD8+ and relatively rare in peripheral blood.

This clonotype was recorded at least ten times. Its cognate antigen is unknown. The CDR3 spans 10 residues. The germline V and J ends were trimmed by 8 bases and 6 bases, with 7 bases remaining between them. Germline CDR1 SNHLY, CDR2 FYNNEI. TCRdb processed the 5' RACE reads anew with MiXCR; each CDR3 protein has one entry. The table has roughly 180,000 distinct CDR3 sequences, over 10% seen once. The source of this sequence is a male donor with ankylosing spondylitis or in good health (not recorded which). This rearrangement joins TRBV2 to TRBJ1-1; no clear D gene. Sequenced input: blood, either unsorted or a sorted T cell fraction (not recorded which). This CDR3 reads CASGNPEAFF. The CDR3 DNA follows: TGTGCCAGCGGTAACCCTGAAGCTTTCTTT.